Listed here is a single T cell receptor beta chain. This clonotype has more than one count but fewer than ten. Its antigen specificity is not known. The input lacks base qualities; no much larger clone sits a single base away. The CDR3 has 17 amino acids, counting the end cysteine and phenylalanine. The entry retains the CDR3 DNA only, 51 bases that are in frame from base 1. CDR1 and CDR2, per the germline V gene, are MNHEY and SVGAGI. The V and J ends are trimmed by 0 bases and 4 bases, leaving 18 bases between them. The library was produced with RT-PCR. TCRdb lists the instrument as NextSeq 550. The raw public reads went through TCRdb reprocessing: fastp at Q25, MiXCR clone calling, in-frame beta chains kept. For every CDR3 protein sequence, its rows merge into one entry that carries the most common genes and DNA. In this sample the table shows roughly 200,000 distinct CDR3 sequences, about 38% of which occur a single time. Roughly 10% of the sample is held by the ten biggest clonotypes.

This entry comes from a study of patients and donors after allogeneic stem cell transplantation (TCRdb year 2020). The sequence links TRBV6-5 to TRBJ1-2; a weak D assignment points to TRBD1 (6 bases agree). The sample was blood, either unsorted or a sorted T cell fraction (not recorded which). The source of this sequence is a human donor who was either an allogeneic HSCT recipient or a stem cell or donor lymphocyte infusion donor (not recorded which). It is not recorded whose cells these are; they may come from a transplant donor. The nucleotide sequence reads TGTGCCAGCAGTTACTCGAGCACAGGGCCCCTCGCCTATGGCTACACCTTC. It encodes CASSYSSTGPLAYGYTF.